These 7 T cell receptor beta chains share one sample of origin, sequenced in a study of cytomegalovirus exposure and HLA in healthy donors. Sequenced by immunoSEQ multiplex PCR; TCRdb stores in-frame clones only, minus some. This table has 70,000 to 80,000 clones, about 94% appearing once. Sequences were obtained from PBMCs. These receptors were collected from a woman younger than 30 in good health and CMV-seronegative.

This sequence joins TRBV5-1 and TRBJ2-3; 9 nucleotides match TRBD2. Germline V gene lookup returns CDR1 SGHRS and CDR2 YFSETQ. J was trimmed by 5 bases and V by 2 bases; bases with no gene match: 9. The length of the CDR3 is 16 residues. CDR3 loop: CASSFGIAGVGDTQYF. In nucleotides, the CDR3 is TGCGCCAGCAGCTTCGGGATAGCGGGGGTAGGAGATACGCAGTATTTT. The full variable domain, its missing parts supplied by reference TRBV5-1 and TRBJ2-3, is KAGVTQTPRYLIKTRGQQVTLSCSPISGHRSVSWYQQTPGQGLQFLFEYFSETQRNKGNFPGRFSGRQFSNSRSEMNVSTLELGDSALYLCASSFGIAGVGDTQYFGPGTRLTVL.

The rearrangement joins TRBV5-5 to TRBJ2-7; 8 positions match TRBD1. The CDR3 has 15 residues. Losses at the gene ends were 4 bases for V and 6 bases for J; bases not matched to a gene: 12. The germline gives CDR1 SGHKS, CDR2 YYEKEE (reference sequence). DNA of the CDR3: TGTGCCAGCAGCGATTCAGGGGGCGTCCTCCCCGAGCAGTACTTC. The encoded protein is CASSDSGGVLPEQYF.

This clone has a single count. The genes are TRBV18 and TRBJ1-5; D might be TRBD1 (6 bases). CDR1 KGHSH and CDR2 LQKENI come from the germline V gene. This CDR3 is built from 14 residues. Trimming pared 5 bases from V and 9 bases from J, leaving 17 bases between. Here the CDR3 reads CASSSSQGSGPQHF. The CDR3 DNA sequence: TGTGCCAGCTCATCAAGTCAGGGGTCAGGGCCCCAGCATTTT.

In this sample, this clone turned up once. The V call is TRBV5-6, the J call TRBJ1-5, with D unresolved. The length of the CDR3 is 17 residues. Trimming took off 0 bases at V and 0 bases at J, with 13 bases between the two ends. The germline gives CDR1 SGHDT, CDR2 YYEEEE. The CDR3 sequence is CASSLGPVSYSNQPQHF. CDR3 DNA sequence: TGTGCCAGCAGCTTGGGGCCCGTATCATATAGCAATCAGCCCCAGCATTTT.

The chain carries TRBV30 and TRBJ2-2; weak D call: TRBD1 (5 bases). The germline V and J ends were trimmed by 3 bases and 1 base, with 9 bases remaining between them. The CDR3 runs 14 residues. The germline V gene has CDR1 GTSNPN and CDR2 SVGIG (reference sequence). The CDR3 DNA follows: TGTGCCTGGAGCAACAGGAGGAACACCGGGGAGCTGTTTTTT. The encoded protein is CAWSNRRNTGELFF.

V usage is TRBV5-1 and J usage is TRBJ2-2; D remains ambiguous. The CDR3 contains 13 residues. Germline V gene lookup returns CDR1 SGHRS and CDR2 YFSETQ. Between the trimmed V and J ends, which lost 1 base and 7 bases, there was a span of 8 bases. CDR3 sequence reads: CASSLSQNGELFF. Written as DNA, the CDR3 is TGCGCCAGCAGCTTGTCGCAGAACGGGGAGCTGTTTTTT.

The chain recombines TRBV12-5 with TRBJ2-2; D may be TRBD1 (6 bases). The CDR3 extends over 16 amino acids. The ends were cut back, 5 bases at V and 0 bases at J, with 13 bases in the middle. Germline values: CDR1 LGHNT, CDR2 FRNRAP. CDR3 residues: CASGPTGRPNTGELFF. CDR3 coding DNA: TGTGCTAGTGGTCCGACAGGACGGCCGAACACCGGGGAGCTGTTTTTT. The full variable domain, rest sourced from reference TRBV12-5 and TRBJ2-2, is DARVTQTPRHKVTEMGQEVTMRCQPILGHNTVFWYRQTMMQGLELLAYFRNRAPLDDSGMPKDRFSAEMPDATLATLKIQPSEPRDSAVYFCASGPTGRPNTGELFFGEGSRLTVL.